These 30 T cell receptor beta chains share one sample of origin, sequenced in a study of CD4+ T cells in melanoma. Sequenced by immunoSEQ multiplex PCR; TCRdb stores in-frame clones only, minus some. The sample records 10,000 to 13,000 clones, around 69% being singletons. The material sequenced was cells from a culture (not recorded whether cultured in vitro). These receptors were obtained from a human donor with melanoma.

The chain couples TRBV6-5 to TRBJ2-1; D possibly corresponds to TRBD1 (6 bases). This CDR3 is 12 amino acids long. Germline CDR1 is MNHEY and CDR2 is SVGAGI. The germline V and J ends were trimmed by 6 bases and 10 bases, with 13 bases remaining between them. The CDR3: CASSLTGWEQFF. CDR3 bases: TGTGCCAGCAGCCTTACAGGGTGGGAGCAGTTCTTC.

The V gene is TRBV15, the J gene TRBJ1-4; possible D gene TRBD1, 5 bases. The CDR3 loop spans 14 amino acids. Trimming shortened V by 0 bases and J by 7 bases, and 9 bases separated the two germline ends. Germline CDR1 reads LNHNV; CDR2 reads YYDKDF (reference sequence). CDR3 DNA sequence: TGTGCCACCAGCAGAGATAGGGGTCTTGAAAAACTGTTTTTT. Amino acid sequence: CATSRDRGLEKLFF.

V gene TRBV5-1 combines with J gene TRBJ2-1; 9 nucleotides agree with TRBD1. This CDR3 is built from 15 residues. Losses at the gene ends were 4 bases for V and 3 bases for J; bases not matched to a gene: 5. Germline-derived CDR1 and CDR2 are SGHRS and YFSETQ. The DNA for the CDR3 is TGCGCCAGCAGCGTTACAGGGGGCGTCTACAATGAGCAGTTCTTC. Translated: CASSVTGGVYNEQFF.

V usage is TRBV7-9 and J usage is TRBJ1-2; 7 bases match TRBD1. The V gene's germline CDR1 is SEHNR and CDR2 FQNEAQ (reference sequence). The CDR3 spans 13 residues. V was clipped by 0 bases and J by 7 bases; unmatched bases: 2. CDR3 amino acids: CASSLAGGSGYTF. The CDR3, as DNA: TGTGCCAGCAGCTTAGCAGGGGGCAGTGGCTACACCTTC.

Only a few counts were recorded for this clone. The genes are TRBV5-1 and TRBJ2-2; D is unclear. This CDR3 has 14 residues. Trimming shortened V by 1 base and J by 1 base, and 5 bases separated the two germline ends. CDR1 is SGHRS and CDR2 is YFSETQ in the germline V gene. CDR3 nucleotide sequence: TGCGCCAGCAGCTTGAGGCGGAACACCGGGGAGCTGTTTTTT. Amino acid sequence: CASSLRRNTGELFF.

V is TRBV28 and J is TRBJ1-1; no firm D call. The CDR3 length is 14 residues. Deletions cut 7 bases from V and 5 bases from J, with 17 bases between. Germline-derived CDR1 and CDR2 are MDHEN and SYDVKM. Written as DNA, the CDR3 is TGTGCCAGCACCCCGGGAGGGAGAGCGACTGAAGCTTTCTTT. Amino acid sequence: CASTPGGRATEAFF.

The table lists this clone with a count of one. This sequence joins TRBV5-1 and TRBJ1-2, with 11 nucleotides matching TRBD1. V lost 4 bases, J lost 8 bases, and 7 bases stayed unmatched. CDR1 SGHRS and CDR2 YFSETQ come from the germline V gene. The CDR3 contains 14 residues. The CDR3 sequence is CASSMGQGEGGYTF. The CDR3 DNA reads TGCGCCAGCAGCATGGGACAGGGGGAAGGCGGCTACACCTTC.

The rearrangement joins TRBV12-5 to TRBJ2-3; 8 bases are a match to TRBD1. The junction had 5 bases not matched to a gene; V was cut back by 0 bases and J by 6 bases. This CDR3 is 15 amino acids long. Looked up from germline, CDR1 is LGHNT and CDR2 is FRNRAP. CDR3 loop: CASGLVQGAGDTQYF. In nucleotides, the CDR3 is TGTGCTAGTGGTTTGGTTCAGGGGGCAGGGGATACGCAGTATTTT. The whole variable domain, filled in from reference TRBV12-5 and TRBJ2-3, reads DARVTQTPRHKVTEMGQEVTMRCQPILGHNTVFWYRQTMMQGLELLAYFRNRAPLDDSGMPKDRFSAEMPDATLATLKIQPSEPRDSAVYFCASGLVQGAGDTQYFGPGTRLTVL.

This clone appeared once. The J gene is TRBJ2-3, the V gene TRBV5-4; 8 bases are shared with TRBD1. Germline CDR1 reads SGHNT; CDR2 reads YYREEE (reference sequence). V lost 5 bases to trimming and J lost 6 bases; unmatched junction nucleotides: 2. The CDR3 spans 12 residues. DNA of the CDR3: TGTGCCAGCAGTTGGGACAGGGATACGCAGTATTTT. Its protein product is CASSWDRDTQYF. Together with reference TRBV5-4 and TRBJ2-3, the CDR3 gives the full variable domain: ETGVTQSPTHLIKTRGQQVTLRCSSQSGHNTVSWYQQALGQGPQFIFQYYREEENGRGNFPPRFSGLQFPNYSSELNVNALELDDSALYLCASSWDRDTQYFGPGTRLTVL.

V usage is TRBV12-5 and J usage is TRBJ2-7; the match to TRBD1 covers 7 bases. The germline V gene has CDR1 LGHNT and CDR2 FRNRAP. V was pared by 0 bases and J by 5 bases, with 19 bases of the junction left unmatched. The CDR3 extends over 19 amino acids. The CDR3 protein is CASGLVHRGLQVKDDEQYF. CDR3 sequence (DNA): TGTGCTAGTGGTTTGGTACATAGGGGGCTTCAAGTCAAGGACGACGAGCAGTACTTC.

V is TRBV5-1 and J is TRBJ2-7; D perhaps matches TRBD1 (6 bases). This CDR3 has 15 residues. Per germline, CDR1 SGHRS and CDR2 YFSETQ. The ends were cut back, 7 bases at V and 0 bases at J, with 17 bases in the middle. Here the CDR3 reads CASGAADRSSYEQYF. DNA of the CDR3: TGCGCCAGCGGGGCCGCCGACAGGAGCTCCTACGAGCAGTACTTC.

The V and J genes are TRBV7-3 and TRBJ1-1; 9 nucleotides align to TRBD1. Trimming took 0 bases from V and 5 from J; bases not matched to a gene: 4. This CDR3 is 15 amino acids long. CDR1 and CDR2 from the germline V gene are SGHTA and FQGTGA. The CDR3 loop reads CASSLTGQGLTEAFF. The CDR3, as DNA: TGTGCCAGCAGCTTAACTGGACAGGGGTTGACTGAAGCTTTCTTT.

This clone was observed a few times. The V and J genes are TRBV5-1 and TRBJ1-5; D is unclear. The CDR3 spans 12 residues. CDR1 is SGHRS, CDR2 YFSETQ, per germline. Trimming removed 0 bases from V and 6 bases from J, with 4 bases in between. The CDR3 region has the DNA TGCGCCAGCAGCTTGGAGGGTCAGCCCCAGCATTTT. It translates to CASSLEGQPQHF.

The CDR3 DNA reads as TGCGCCAGCAGCCGTCAGGGGGCTGAAGTAGATACGCAGTATTTT. Residues: CASSRQGAEVDTQYF. The chain has TRBV5-1 and TRBJ2-3; 8 bases align to TRBD1. CDR1 and CDR2 (germline): SGHRS, YFSETQ. With V trimmed by 4 bases and J by 5 bases, 9 bases remained unmatched. The length of the CDR3 is 15 residues. Supplemented by reference TRBV5-1 and TRBJ2-3, the full variable domain reads KAGVTQTPRYLIKTRGQQVTLSCSPISGHRSVSWYQQTPGQGLQFLFEYFSETQRNKGNFPGRFSGRQFSNSRSEMNVSTLELGDSALYLCASSRQGAEVDTQYFGPGTRLTVL.

This chain uses TRBV7-2 with TRBJ2-5; D gene uncertain. CDR1 is SGHTA, CDR2 FQGNSA, per germline. Trimming cost V 1 base and J 5 bases, with 8 bases left between them. This CDR3 region has 13 residues. CDR3 sequence: CASSLGIRETQYF. The CDR3 nucleotides read TGTGCCAGCAGCTTAGGCATTAGGGAGACCCAGTACTTC.

There are a few counts of this clone. The chain links TRBV6-1 to TRBJ2-2; D is unclear. V lost 1 base and J lost 0, with 6 bases in between. The length of the CDR3 is 15 residues. Germline values: CDR1 MNHNS, CDR2 SASEGT. CDR3 amino acids: CASSEGSANTGELFF. DNA for the CDR3: TGTGCCAGCAGTGAAGGGTCCGCGAACACCGGGGAGCTGTTTTTT.

The V gene is TRBV5-1, the J gene TRBJ2-1, with 8 positions matching TRBD1. Germline assignment: CDR1 SGHRS and CDR2 YFSETQ. The V segment lost 5 bases and the J segment 5 bases; nucleotides outside the gene matches: 6. This CDR3 is 14 amino acids long. CDR3 coding DNA: TGCGCCAGCAGTATGACAGGGGTCGACAATGAGCAGTTCTTC. Encoded protein: CASSMTGVDNEQFF.

The V gene is TRBV18, the J gene TRBJ1-3; D is ambiguous. The V and J ends lost 4 bases and 8 bases respectively, with 15 bases between them. The CDR3 is 14 amino acids. In germline, CDR1 is KGHSH, CDR2 LQKENI. CDR3 sequence (DNA): TGTGCCAGCTCACAGGCGACGCGAGGTGACACCATATATTTT. Translated, it gives CASSQATRGDTIYF.

The chain couples TRBV6-1 to TRBJ1-5; D unresolved. This CDR3 has 14 amino acids. The germline V and J ends were trimmed by 5 bases and 5 bases, with 13 bases remaining between them. Per germline, CDR1 MNHNS and CDR2 SASEGT. As DNA, the CDR3 is TGTGCCAGCAGTCGATCCGAGGGAGATCAGCCCCAGCATTTT. Translating gives CASSRSEGDQPQHF.

The chain links TRBV18 to TRBJ2-2; the D gene could be TRBD1 or TRBD2 (5 bases each). The CDR3 sequence is 15 residues long. With 4 bases removed from V and 4 bases from J, the gap between germline ends came to 13 bases. Germline CDR1 and CDR2: KGHSH and LQKENI. CDR3 sequence reads: CASSLSWDRTGELFF. The CDR3 DNA reads TGTGCCAGCTCACTAAGCTGGGACCGCACCGGGGAGCTGTTTTTT.

This chain uses TRBV19 with TRBJ2-5, with TRBD2 as a possible D gene (5 bases). The CDR3 sequence is 17 residues long. V was cut by 4 bases and J by 2 bases, with 20 bases left in between. CDR1 LNHDA and CDR2 SQIVND come from the germline V gene (reference sequence). DNA for the CDR3: TGTGCCAGTAGTAGTGGGTTTGTTAGCGCAACTCAAGAGACCCAGTACTTC. Translation gives CASSSGFVSATQETQYF.

This clone showed up just a few times. The V call is TRBV10-3, the J call TRBJ2-3, with unresolved D. The V and J ends lost 2 bases and 4 bases respectively, with 19 bases between them. The CDR3 loop spans 17 amino acids. Germline V gene sequence: CDR1 ENHRY, CDR2 SYGVKD. As DNA, the CDR3 is TGTGCCATCAGTGAGCCTATCTCCATGGATAACTCAGATACGCAGTATTTT. Encoded protein: CAISEPISMDNSDTQYF.

V is TRBV5-1 and J is TRBJ1-2, with D perhaps TRBD1 (6 bases). V shed 0 bases and J shed 6 bases, with 15 bases lying between them. In germline, CDR1 is SGHRS, CDR2 YFSETQ. CDR3 length: 15 amino acids. CDR3 nucleotides: TGCGCCAGCAGCTTGGCAGGGGCTAAAGCGGATGGCTACACCTTC. It codes for CASSLAGAKADGYTF.

The V call is TRBV18, the J call TRBJ1-6; D unresolved. CDR1 and CDR2 (germline): KGHSH, LQKENI. V gave up 6 bases and J gave up 5 bases, with 11 bases separating them. The CDR3 contains 14 residues. The CDR3 coding sequence is TGTGCCAGCTCCTCCGAGGTGAATAATTCACCCCTCCACTTT. It translates to CASSSEVNNSPLHF.

This chain uses TRBV7-2 with TRBJ1-5; 8 bases align to TRBD1. Trimming removed 3 bases from V and 6 bases from J; junction bases left unmatched: 7. The CDR3 runs 15 residues. Per the germline V gene, CDR1 is SGHTA and CDR2 is FQGNSA. The CDR3 nucleotides read TGTGCCAGCAGCTTCCCCGACAGGGGTACTCAGCCCCAGCATTTT. This codes for CASSFPDRGTQPQHF.

The J gene is TRBJ1-1, the V gene TRBV6-5, with 9 bases lining up with TRBD1. Germline values: CDR1 MNHEY, CDR2 SVGAGI. The CDR3 extends over 15 amino acids. Trimming took 5 bases from V and 4 from J; bases not matched to a gene: 8. CDR3: CASSAEGQGTTEAFF. In DNA form, the CDR3 reads TGTGCCAGCAGTGCTGAGGGACAGGGCACCACTGAAGCTTTCTTT.

This chain joins TRBV18 and TRBJ2-7, with TRBD1 identical over 9 bases. Germline loops: CDR1 KGHSH, CDR2 LQKENI. The CDR3 runs 14 residues. Unmatched junction bases numbered 6, after V lost 3 bases and J lost 6 bases. The CDR3 spells CASSPSGQGREQYF. The CDR3 bases are TGTGCCAGCTCACCTTCGGGACAGGGTCGCGAGCAGTACTTC. The whole variable domain, remainder taken from reference TRBV18 and TRBJ2-7, is NAGVMQNPRHLVRRRGQEARLRCSPMKGHSHVYWYRQLPEEGLKFMVYLQKENIIDESGMPKERFSAEFPKEGPSILRIQQVVRGDSAAYFCASSPSGQGREQYFGPGTRLTVT.

CDR3 residues: CASSPGRSSSTEAFF. CDR3 sequence (DNA): TGCGCCAGCAGCCCTGGGCGAAGCTCCAGCACTGAAGCTTTCTTT. V is TRBV5-1 and J is TRBJ1-1, with no clear D. V lost 4 bases, J lost 4 bases, and 17 bases lay in between. CDR1 and CDR2 (germline): SGHRS, YFSETQ. The CDR3 covers 15 residues. Filled out from reference TRBV5-1 and TRBJ1-1, the complete variable domain reads KAGVTQTPRYLIKTRGQQVTLSCSPISGHRSVSWYQQTPGQGLQFLFEYFSETQRNKGNFPGRFSGRQFSNSRSEMNVSTLELGDSALYLCASSPGRSSSTEAFFGQGTRLTVV.

This sequence joins TRBV11-2 and TRBJ2-3; possible D gene TRBD1, 6 bases. The CDR3 has 13 residues. From germline, CDR1 is SGHAT and CDR2 FQNNGV. Trimming removed 3 bases at V and 6 bases at J, with 10 bases between. CDR3 nucleotide sequence: TGTGCCAGCAGCTTGTACAGGGAGGATACGCAGTATTTT. It is translated as CASSLYREDTQYF.

DNA for the CDR3: TGCGCCAGCAGCTTAACGTTCCGGGACCGCTCTGGAAACACCATATATTTT. Translated: CASSLTFRDRSGNTIYF. The chain recombines TRBV5-1 with TRBJ1-3; D might be TRBD1 (5 bases). Germline V gene lookup returns CDR1 SGHRS and CDR2 YFSETQ. The CDR3 runs 17 residues. V was shortened by 2 bases and J by 0 bases, with 15 bases between the two germline ends.